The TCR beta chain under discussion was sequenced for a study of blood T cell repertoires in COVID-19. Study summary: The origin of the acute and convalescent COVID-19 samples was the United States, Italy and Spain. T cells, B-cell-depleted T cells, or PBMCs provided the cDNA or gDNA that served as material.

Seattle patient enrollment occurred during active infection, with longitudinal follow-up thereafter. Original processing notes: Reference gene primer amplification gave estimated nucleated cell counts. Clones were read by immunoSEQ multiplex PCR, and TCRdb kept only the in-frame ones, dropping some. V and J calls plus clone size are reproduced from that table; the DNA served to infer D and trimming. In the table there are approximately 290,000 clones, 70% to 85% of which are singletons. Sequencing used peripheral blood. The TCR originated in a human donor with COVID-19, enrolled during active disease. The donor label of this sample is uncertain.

The CDR3 spells CASSMRGYEAFF. The CDR3 DNA reads TGTGCCAGTAGTATGAGAGGGTATGAAGCTTTCTTT. V gene TRBV19 combines with J gene TRBJ1-1; D not certain. The germline CDR1 and CDR2 sequences are LNHDA and SQIVND (reference sequence). Trimming removed 3 bases from V and 7 bases from J, with 9 bases in between. There are 12 residues in the CDR3.